The following is a T cell receptor (beta chain) sequence with its context. This entry comes from a study of blood T cell repertoires in COVID-19. Study summary: The United States, Italy and Spain supplied acute and convalescent COVID-19 samples. PBMCs, B-cell-depleted T cells, or T cells were the source of the cDNA or gDNA that made up the material.

Study processing details: For nucleated cells, counts were estimated from reference gene primer amplification. TCRdb's copy holds only in-frame clones and misses some; the assay was immunoSEQ multiplex PCR. V and J calls and clone size are given by that table; D and trimming were obtained from the DNA. The data hold around 81,000 clones, with 85% to 90% observed a single time. V was pared by 4 bases and J by 4 bases, with 10 bases of the junction left unmatched. The CDR3 covers 15 residues. Germline V lookup: CDR1 GTSNPN, CDR2 SVGIG (reference sequence). Sample: peripheral blood. The chain recombines TRBV30 with TRBJ2-7; 10 bases line up with TRBD1. This TCR was sampled from a woman older than 75 with acute or convalescent COVID-19. CDR3 DNA: TGTGCCTGGACCCCCCCTGACAGGGGGCTATACGAGCAGTACTTC. Protein sequence: CAWTPPDRGLYEQYF.